This TCR beta chain stems from a study of Tregs in tolerant kidney transplant recipients. Whole-study results and caveats: Antigen-driven expansion was suggested because donor-specific Tregs expanded more than all Tregs in tolerant patients. Changing PCR primers prevented nucleotide comparison between some patients' samples.

Mixed chimerism was transient after nonmyeloablative marrow transplants from related graft donors. CDR1 SEHNR and CDR2 FQNEAQ come from the germline V gene (reference sequence). There are 15 residues in the CDR3. V lost 3 bases and J lost 5; bases outside the gene matches: 6. Note on this clone: As yet, its antigen is unknown.

Method: immunoSEQ multiplex PCR; TCRdb's copy keeps in-frame clones and lacks some. The sample lists roughly 86,000 clones, 93% occurring once. The V gene is TRBV7-9, the J gene TRBJ2-5, with 10 bases identical to TRBD1. This receptor was obtained from a human patient who received a combined kidney and bone marrow transplant. The graft donor may be the source of some T cells. The sample here was CD4+ T cells from blood (PBMCs), taken 12 months after the transplant. CDR3 in amino acids: CASSFGDRGRETQYF. The CDR3 coding sequence is TGTGCCAGCAGCTTCGGGGACAGGGGCAGGGAGACCCAGTACTTC.